A selection of T cell receptor beta chains follows, all from one sample in a study of CD8+ T cells in alopecia areata. Assay used: immunoSEQ multiplex PCR; TCRdb lists only in-frame clones, some missing. The sample contains hundreds of thousands of clones, 50% to 65% of which appear only once. The source was CD4+ T cells sorted from blood, collected at week 0. Every receptor here comes from a human donor with alopecia areata. CDR3s include the opening cysteine and the closing phenylalanine or tryptophan.

v_call	j_call	cdr3_aa
TRBV9	TRBJ2-3	CASSASLAGTDTQYF
TRBV5-1	TRBJ2-7	CASRDRGHEQYF
TRBV6-1	TRBJ2-2	CASSGLKNTGELFF
TRBV6-1	TRBJ2-7	CASSEIGQGAFEQYF
TRBV2	TRBJ2-5	CASARFGETQYF
TRBV4-1	TRBJ2-3	CASSPLVAVSTDTQYF
TRBV2	TRBJ1-6	CASMGDHNSPLHF
TRBV30	TRBJ2-5	CACISGTQETQYF
TRBV30	TRBJ1-2	CAWIQRGTGGYGYTF
TRBV7-9	TRBJ1-3	CASSYLGQAFSGNTIYF
TRBV29-1	TRBJ2-7	CSPVGSSYEQYF
TRBV7-9	TRBJ2-3	CASSYDPGQGRDTQYF
TRBV6-1	TRBJ1-5	CASSEVGSNQPQHF
TRBV25-1	TRBJ2-1	CASSETGSSYNEQFF
TRBV11-1	TRBJ2-7	CASTRVGGTYEQYF
TRBV19	TRBJ2-7	CASTPSGRAYEQYF
TRBV6-5	TRBJ1-2	CASSYDSYYGYTF
TRBV5-1	TRBJ2-7	CASSLLRGQGYEQYF
TRBV4-1	TRBJ2-7	CASSQTTIRRIVGEQYF
TRBV29-1	TRBJ1-3	CSVVIRFRSGNTIYF
TRBV7-8	TRBJ2-1	CASSSDSYNEQFF
TRBV6-1	TRBJ1-6	CASRTDSSYNSPLHF
TRBV30	TRBJ2-3	CAWGQGVWTDTQYF
TRBV30	TRBJ1-4	CAWSLVTDRIEKLFF
TRBV2	TRBJ1-1	CASGLEGNTEAFF
TRBV4-2	TRBJ2-5	CASSQSLAGGMETQYF
TRBV30	TRBJ1-5	CAWNAGGDQPQHF
TRBV4-1	TRBJ1-5	CASSLERYQPQHF
TRBV11-3	TRBJ2-5	CASSPGSRETQYF
TRBV29-1	TRBJ2-3	CSVDARTGSTDTQYF
TRBV25-1	TRBJ1-1	CASHSPGRMNTEAFF
TRBV15	TRBJ1-5	CATSRDPGGNQPQHF
TRBV5-1	TRBJ2-5	CASSPTGRIQETQYF
TRBV7-9	TRBJ2-3	CASSSSGGAPGKRTDTQYF
TRBV5-1	TRBJ2-1	CASSPNTGGNEQFF
TRBV7-8	TRBJ1-5	CASSVTGNSNQPQHF
TRBV7-7	TRBJ2-7	CASSLGRGYEQYF
TRBV5-6	TRBJ2-7	CASSSPWDYYGEQYF
TRBV30	TRBJ1-2	CAWSGAGYTF
TRBV11-2	TRBJ2-3	CASSLGGSIGDTQYF
TRBV5-1	TRBJ2-1	CASSYYNEQFF
TRBV18	TRBJ2-7	CASSPGQGFSYEQYF
TRBV4-1	TRBJ1-5	CASSHPVKGAARNQPQHF
TRBV2	TRBJ1-2	CASKYGPGTGGDYGYTF
TRBV6-5	TRBJ2-3	CASRNTGTGTDTQYF
TRBV4-1	TRBJ1-2	CASSQVDRNYGYTF
TRBV15	TRBJ2-7	CATSRDSDANSYEQYF
TRBV28	TRBJ1-5	CASSPPGTGLSNQPQHF
TRBV2	TRBJ1-6	CASRDEFSPLHF
TRBV30	TRBJ2-7	CAWSVQKRGQYEQYF